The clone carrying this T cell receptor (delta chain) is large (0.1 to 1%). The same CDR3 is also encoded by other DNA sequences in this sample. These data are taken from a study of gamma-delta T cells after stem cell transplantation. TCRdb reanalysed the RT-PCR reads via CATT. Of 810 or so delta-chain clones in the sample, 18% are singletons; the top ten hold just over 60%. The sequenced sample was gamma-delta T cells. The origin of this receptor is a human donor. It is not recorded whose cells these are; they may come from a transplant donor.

CDR3 in amino acids: CACDIVRGTPDKLIF. The CDR3, as DNA: TGTGCCTGTGACATAGTCCGGGGGACACCCGATAAACTCATCTTT. This chain links TRDV2 with TRDJ1; possibly TRDD3 for D (6 bases). Per the germline V gene, CDR1 is GEAIGNYY and CDR2 is EKD. CDR3 length: 15 amino acids. Trimming cost V 2 bases and J 3 bases, with 15 bases left between them.